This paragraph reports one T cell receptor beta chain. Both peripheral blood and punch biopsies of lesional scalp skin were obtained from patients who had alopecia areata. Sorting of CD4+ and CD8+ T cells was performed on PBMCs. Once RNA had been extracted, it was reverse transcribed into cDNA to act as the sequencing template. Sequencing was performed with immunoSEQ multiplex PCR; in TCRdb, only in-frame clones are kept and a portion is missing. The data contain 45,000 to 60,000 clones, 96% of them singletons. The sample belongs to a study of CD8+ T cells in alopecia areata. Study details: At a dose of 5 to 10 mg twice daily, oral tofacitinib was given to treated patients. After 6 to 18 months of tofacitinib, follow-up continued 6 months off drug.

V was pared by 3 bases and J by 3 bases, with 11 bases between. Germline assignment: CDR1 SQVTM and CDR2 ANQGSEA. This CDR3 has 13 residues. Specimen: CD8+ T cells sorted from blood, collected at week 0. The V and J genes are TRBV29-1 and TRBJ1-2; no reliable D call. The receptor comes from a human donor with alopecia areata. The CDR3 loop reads CSVDTGDDYGYTF. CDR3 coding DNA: TGCAGCGTTGATACTGGAGACGACTATGGCTACACCTTC. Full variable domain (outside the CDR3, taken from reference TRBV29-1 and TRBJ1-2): SAVISQKPSRDICQRGTSLTIQCQVDSQVTMMFWYRQQPGQSLTLIATANQGSEATYESGFVIDKFPISRPNLTFSTLTVSNMSPEDSSIYLCSVDTGDDYGYTFGSGTRLTVV.